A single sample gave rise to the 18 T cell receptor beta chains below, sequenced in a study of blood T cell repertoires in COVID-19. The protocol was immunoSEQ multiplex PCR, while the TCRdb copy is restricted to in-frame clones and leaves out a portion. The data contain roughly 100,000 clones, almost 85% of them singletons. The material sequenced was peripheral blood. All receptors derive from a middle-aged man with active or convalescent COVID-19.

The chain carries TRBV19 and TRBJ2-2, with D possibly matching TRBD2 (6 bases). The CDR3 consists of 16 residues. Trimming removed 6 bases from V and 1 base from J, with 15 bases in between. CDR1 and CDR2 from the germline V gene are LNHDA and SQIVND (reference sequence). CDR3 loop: CASRKVTGGNTGELFF. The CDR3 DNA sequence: TGTGCCAGTAGAAAGGTGACCGGGGGGAACACCGGGGAGCTGTTTTTT.

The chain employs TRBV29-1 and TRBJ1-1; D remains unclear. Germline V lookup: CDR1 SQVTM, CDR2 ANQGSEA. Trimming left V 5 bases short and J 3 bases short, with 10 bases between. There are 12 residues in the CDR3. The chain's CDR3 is CSVRSGDTEAFF. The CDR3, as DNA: TGCAGCGTTAGGTCCGGGGACACTGAAGCTTTCTTT.

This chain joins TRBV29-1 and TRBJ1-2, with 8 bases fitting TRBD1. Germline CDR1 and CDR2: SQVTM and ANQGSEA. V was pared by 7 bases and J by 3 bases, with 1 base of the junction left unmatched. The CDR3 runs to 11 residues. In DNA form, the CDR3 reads TGCAGCGGGGGACAGGACTATGGCTACACCTTC. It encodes CSGGQDYGYTF. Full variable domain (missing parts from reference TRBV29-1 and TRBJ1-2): SAVISQKPSRDICQRGTSLTIQCQVDSQVTMMFWYRQQPGQSLTLIATANQGSEATYESGFVIDKFPISRPNLTFSTLTVSNMSPEDSSIYLCSGGQDYGYTFGSGTRLTVV.

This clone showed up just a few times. The CDR3 DNA follows: TGTGCCAGCAGCCCATCGACAGGACGGAAGGGCGGCTACACCTTC. Its translation is CASSPSTGRKGGYTF. The chain recombines TRBV3-1 (or the pseudogene TRBV3-2) with TRBJ1-2, with D possibly being TRBD1 (6 bases). The germline V gene encodes CDR1 LGHDT and CDR2 YNNKEL (reference sequence). V lost 4 bases, J lost 8 bases, and 20 bases lay in between. This CDR3 comprises 15 residues.

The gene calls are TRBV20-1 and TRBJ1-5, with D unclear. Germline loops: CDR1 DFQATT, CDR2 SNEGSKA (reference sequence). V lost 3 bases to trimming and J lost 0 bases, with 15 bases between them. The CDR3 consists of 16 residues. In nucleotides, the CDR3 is TGCAGTGCTAGTGAAGGCGGGTCGGCTAGCAATCAGCCCCAGCATTTT. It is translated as CSASEGGSASNQPQHF.

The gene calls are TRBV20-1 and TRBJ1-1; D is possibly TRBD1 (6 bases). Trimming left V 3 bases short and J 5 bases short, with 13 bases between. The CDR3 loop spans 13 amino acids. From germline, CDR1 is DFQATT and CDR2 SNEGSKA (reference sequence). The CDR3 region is CSASITGMTEAFF. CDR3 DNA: TGCAGTGCTAGTATTACAGGGATGACTGAAGCTTTCTTT.

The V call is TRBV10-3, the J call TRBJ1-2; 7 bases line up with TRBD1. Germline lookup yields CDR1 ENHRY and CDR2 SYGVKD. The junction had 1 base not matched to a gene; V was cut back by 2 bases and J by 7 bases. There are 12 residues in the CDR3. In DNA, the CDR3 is TGTGCCATCAGTGAGGCAGGGGGTGGCTACACCTTC. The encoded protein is CAISEAGGGYTF.

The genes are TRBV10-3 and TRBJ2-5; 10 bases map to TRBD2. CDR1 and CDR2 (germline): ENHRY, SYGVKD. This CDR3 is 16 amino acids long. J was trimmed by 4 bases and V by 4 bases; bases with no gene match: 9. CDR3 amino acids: CAISGPAGGPLETQYF. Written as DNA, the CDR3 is TGTGCCATCAGTGGCCCAGCGGGGGGGCCCCTAGAGACCCAGTACTTC.

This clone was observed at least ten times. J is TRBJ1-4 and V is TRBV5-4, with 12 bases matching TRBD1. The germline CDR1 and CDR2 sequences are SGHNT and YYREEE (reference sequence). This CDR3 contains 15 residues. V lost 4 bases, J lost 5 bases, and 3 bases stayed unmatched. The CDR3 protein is CASSPGQGANEKLFF. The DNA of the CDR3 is TGTGCCAGCAGCCCGGGACAGGGGGCGAATGAAAAACTGTTTTTT. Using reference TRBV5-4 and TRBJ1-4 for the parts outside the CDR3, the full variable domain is ETGVTQSPTHLIKTRGQQVTLRCSSQSGHNTVSWYQQALGQGPQFIFQYYREEENGRGNFPPRFSGLQFPNYSSELNVNALELDDSALYLCASSPGQGANEKLFFGSGTQLSVL.

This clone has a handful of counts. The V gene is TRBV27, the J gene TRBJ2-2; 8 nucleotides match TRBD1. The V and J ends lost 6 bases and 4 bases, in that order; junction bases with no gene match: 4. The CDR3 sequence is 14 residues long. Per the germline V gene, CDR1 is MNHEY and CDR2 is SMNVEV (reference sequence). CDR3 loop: CASRRDRTTGELFF. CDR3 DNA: TGTGCCAGCAGGAGGGACAGGACCACCGGGGAGCTGTTTTTT.

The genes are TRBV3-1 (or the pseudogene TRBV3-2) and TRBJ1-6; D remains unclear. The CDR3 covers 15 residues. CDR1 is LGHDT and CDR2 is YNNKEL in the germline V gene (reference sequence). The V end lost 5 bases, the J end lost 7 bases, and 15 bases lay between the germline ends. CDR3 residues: CASSLGGNGNSPLHF. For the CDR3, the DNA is TGTGCCAGCAGCTTAGGAGGGAATGGGAATTCACCCCTCCACTTT.

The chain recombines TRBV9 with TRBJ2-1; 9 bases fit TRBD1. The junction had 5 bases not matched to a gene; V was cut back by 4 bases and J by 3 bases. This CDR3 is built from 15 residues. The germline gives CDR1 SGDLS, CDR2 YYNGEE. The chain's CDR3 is CASSLGQGNYNEQFF. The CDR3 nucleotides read TGTGCCAGCAGCTTAGGACAGGGGAACTACAATGAGCAGTTCTTC.

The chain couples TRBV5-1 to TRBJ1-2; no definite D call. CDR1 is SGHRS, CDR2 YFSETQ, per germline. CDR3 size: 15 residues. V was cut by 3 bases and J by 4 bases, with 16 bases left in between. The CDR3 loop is CASSSTTGFGYGYTF. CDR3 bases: TGCGCCAGCAGCTCTACGACGGGGTTTGGCTATGGCTACACCTTC.

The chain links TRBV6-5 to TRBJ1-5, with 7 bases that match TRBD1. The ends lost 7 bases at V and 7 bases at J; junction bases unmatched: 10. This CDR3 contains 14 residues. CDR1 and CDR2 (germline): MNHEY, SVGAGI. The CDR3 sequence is CASTRGLAIQPQHF. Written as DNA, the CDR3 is TGTGCCAGCACGAGGGGGCTCGCAATACAGCCCCAGCATTTT.

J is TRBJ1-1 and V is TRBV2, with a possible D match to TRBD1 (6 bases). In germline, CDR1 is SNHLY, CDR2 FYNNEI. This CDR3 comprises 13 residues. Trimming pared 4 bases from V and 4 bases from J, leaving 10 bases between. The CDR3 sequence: CASSVDSATEAFF. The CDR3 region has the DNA TGTGCCAGCAGTGTGGACAGCGCCACTGAAGCTTTCTTT.

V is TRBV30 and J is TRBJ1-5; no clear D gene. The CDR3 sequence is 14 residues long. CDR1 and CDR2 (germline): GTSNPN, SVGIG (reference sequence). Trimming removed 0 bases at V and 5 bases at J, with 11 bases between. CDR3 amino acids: CAWSVLGRDQPQHF. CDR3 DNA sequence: TGTGCCTGGAGTGTCTTGGGTCGGGATCAGCCCCAGCATTTT.

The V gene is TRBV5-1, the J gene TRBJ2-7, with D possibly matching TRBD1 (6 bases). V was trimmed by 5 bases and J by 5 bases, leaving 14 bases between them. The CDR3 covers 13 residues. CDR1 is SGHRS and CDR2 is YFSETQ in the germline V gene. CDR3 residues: CASRRQGFDEQYF. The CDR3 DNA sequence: TGCGCCAGCAGGCGGCAGGGGTTCGACGAGCAGTACTTC.

The CDR3 coding sequence is TGTGCCAGCAGCCAAGGAGAAGGCCGCAGGGGCTTCAATGAGCAGTTCTTC. It codes for CASSQGEGRRGFNEQFF. This chain joins TRBV3-1 (or the pseudogene TRBV3-2) and TRBJ2-1; a possible D gene is TRBD1 (6 bases). The CDR3 runs 17 residues. Trimming shortened V by 1 base and J by 6 bases, and 19 bases separated the two germline ends. The germline V gene has CDR1 LGHDT and CDR2 YNNKEL (reference sequence).